Shown below are 13 T cell receptor beta chains from a single sample sequenced in a study of T cells in Graves' hyperthyroidism and ophthalmopathy. Template material for amplifying TCR beta CDR3 regions consisted of RNA transcripts. When the TCR CDR3 underwent first-round RT-PCR, the HTBI primer set was used. TCRdb ran MiXCR on the multiplex PCR reads and lists one entry per CDR3 protein. The data show about 530,000 distinct CDR3 sequences, 15% to 20% seen once. What was sequenced was blood. All receptors derive from a woman between 18 and 29 years old with Graves' ophthalmopathy.

This clonotype was observed at least ten times. This chain links TRBV7-8 with TRBJ2-5, with D tentatively TRBD2 (5 bases). Per germline, CDR1 SGHVS and CDR2 FQNEAQ. CDR3 length equals 15 residues. Between the trimmed V and J ends, which lost 0 bases and 5 bases, there was a span of 13 bases. The CDR3 is CASSLANKRGETQYF. CDR3 sequence (DNA): TGTGCCAGCAGCTTAGCGAACAAGCGAGGGGAGACCCAGTACTTC. Drawing the rest from reference TRBV7-8 and TRBJ2-5, the complete variable domain is GAGVSQSPRYKVAKRGQDVALRCDPISGHVSLFWYQQALGQGPEFLTYFQNEAQLDKSGLPSDRFFAERPEGSVSTLKIQRTQQEDSAVYLCASSLANKRGETQYFGPGTRLLVL.

This clonotype was recorded at least ten times. Here the CDR3 DNA reads TGTGCCAGCAGCTTAAGACAGGGGGCGAATGAGCAGTTCTTC. Translation gives CASSLRQGANEQFF. This chain joins TRBV7-9 and TRBJ2-1; 10 bases map to TRBD1. Germline V gene data show CDR1 as SEHNR and CDR2 as FQNEAQ (reference sequence). The CDR3 extends over 14 amino acids. With 2 bases clipped from V and 7 bases from J, the junction kept 2 bases outside the gene matches.

This clonotype was counted ten times or more. This sequence joins TRBV29-1 and TRBJ1-2; no firm D call. Trimming took off 8 bases at V and 3 bases at J, with 16 bases between the two ends. Per the germline V gene, CDR1 is SQVTM and CDR2 is ANQGSEA. This CDR3 spans 13 amino acids. In nucleotides, the CDR3 is TGCAGCACCGAACCTGGGGATTACTATGGCTACACCTTC. It encodes CSTEPGDYYGYTF.

This clonotype was observed at least ten times. The CDR3 loop is CASFSVLRGRGGYTF. Here the CDR3 DNA reads TGTGCCAGCTTCTCGGTCTTAAGGGGGCGTGGTGGCTACACCTTC. This chain connects TRBV27 to TRBJ1-2; 7 bases map to TRBD1. Per germline, CDR1 MNHEY and CDR2 SMNVEV (reference sequence). CDR3 length: 15 amino acids. J was trimmed by 7 bases and V by 8 bases; bases with no gene match: 16.

This clonotype was seen ten or more times. The chain has TRBV20-1 and TRBJ2-3; 7 positions match TRBD2. The CDR3 spans 16 residues. With 4 bases clipped from V and 3 bases from J, the junction kept 13 bases outside the gene matches. The germline V gene encodes CDR1 DFQATT and CDR2 SNEGSKA (reference sequence). The CDR3 DNA follows: TGCAGTGCTACCGGGGGGAGGGCCGTTACGACAGATACGCAGTATTTT. Protein sequence: CSATGGRAVTTDTQYF.

This clonotype was detected many times. The gene calls are TRBV28 and TRBJ1-5; the D is unclear. Trimming left V 8 bases short and J 8 bases short, with 4 bases between. Germline V gene lookup returns CDR1 MDHEN and CDR2 SYDVKM. This CDR3 has 9 amino acids. The CDR3 DNA follows: TGTGCCAGCCCGGAGCCCCAGCATTTT. Residues: CASPEPQHF.

This clonotype came up many times. The V gene is TRBV28, the J gene TRBJ2-7, with a possible D match to TRBD2 (7 bases). Trimming cost V 6 bases and J 2 bases, with 17 bases left between them. There are 15 residues in the CDR3. Per the germline V gene, CDR1 is MDHEN and CDR2 is SYDVKM. CDR3 amino acids: CASSLRGAVTYEQYF. The CDR3, as DNA: TGTGCCAGCAGCCTTCGGGGGGCGGTCACCTACGAGCAGTACTTC.

There are many counts of this clonotype. This chain links TRBV6-2 or TRBV6-3 with TRBJ2-1, with 8 bases lining up with TRBD2. Trimming cost V 6 bases and J 0 bases; bases outside gene matches: 10. Germline lookup yields CDR1 MNHEY and CDR2 SVGEGT. The CDR3 runs 17 residues. The CDR3 region is CASRYGFSGNSYNEQFF. Here the CDR3 DNA reads TGTGCCAGCAGATACGGCTTTAGCGGGAACTCCTACAATGAGCAGTTCTTC.

Note on this clonotype: This could be a read error, since a much larger clone is one nucleotide away. This chain connects TRBV5-1 to TRBJ1-2; TRBD1 agrees at 8 bases. This CDR3 comprises 14 residues. Per germline, CDR1 SGHRS and CDR2 YFSETQ. V shed 4 bases, J shed 3 bases, and the junction held 5 bases outside the gene matches. In nucleotides, the CDR3 is TGCGCCAGCAGCCAGACAGGGGATGACTATGGCTACACCTTC. This encodes CASSQTGDDYGYTF.

V gene TRBV4-3 combines with J gene TRBJ1-1; no clear D. V lost 3 bases, J lost 1 base, and 9 bases lay in between. The length of the CDR3 is 14 residues. Germline V lookup: CDR1 LGHNA, CDR2 YSLEER. The DNA for the CDR3 is TGCGCCAGCAGCCATATCGCGGAGAACACTGAAGCTTTCTTT. Translating it yields CASSHIAENTEAFF.

V is TRBV27 and J is TRBJ1-4, with D uncertain. Germline V lookup: CDR1 MNHEY, CDR2 SMNVEV (reference sequence). V lost 4 bases and J lost 3, with 9 bases in between. The CDR3 contains 14 residues. CDR3: CASSSDGANEKLFF. The CDR3 bases are TGTGCCAGCAGTTCGGACGGAGCTAATGAAAAACTGTTTTTT.

This clonotype was found many times. The chain couples TRBV20-1 to TRBJ2-1; a possible D gene is TRBD2 (6 bases). V was cut by 6 bases and J by 6 bases, with 21 bases left in between. Germline V gene data show CDR1 as DFQATT and CDR2 as SNEGSKA (reference sequence). The CDR3 contains 15 residues. The CDR3 sequence: CSAERRDPQGNEQFF. In DNA, the CDR3 is TGCAGTGCCGAGCGGCGGGACCCCCAAGGCAATGAGCAGTTCTTC.

This clonotype was seen repeatedly, ten times or more. The chain employs TRBV7-9 and TRBJ2-7, with D unresolved. CDR1 is SEHNR and CDR2 is FQNEAQ in the germline V gene (reference sequence). The CDR3 sequence is 13 residues long. Trimming shortened V by 2 bases and J by 4 bases, and 9 bases separated the two germline ends. The CDR3 sequence: CASSLPGLYEQYF. As DNA, the CDR3 is TGTGCCAGCAGCTTACCTGGATTGTACGAGCAGTACTTC. The whole variable domain, filled in from reference TRBV7-9 and TRBJ2-7, reads DTGVSQNPRHKITKRGQNVTFRCDPISEHNRLYWYRQTLGQGPEFLTYFQNEAQLEKSRLLSDRFSAERPKGSFSTLEIQRTEQGDSAMYLCASSLPGLYEQYFGPGTRLTVT.